The 21 T cell receptor beta chains in this list originate from one sample, sequenced in a study of blood T cells in healthy people across ages. Next came a second PCR, run for about 7 to 12 cycles, which used a sample-barcoded 5' primer along with a J-beta primer mix. TCRdb redid the calling of the 5' RACE reads with MiXCR, one entry per CDR3 protein. This table has more than 800,000 distinct CDR3 sequences, 29% appearing once. Input material: blood. The receptors here all came from a woman at least 80 years old in good health.

V gene TRBV24-1 combines with J gene TRBJ1-5; D not resolved. Germline V gives CDR1 KGHDR, CDR2 SFDVKD. V was shortened by 2 bases and J by 2 bases, with 9 bases between the two germline ends. The CDR3 sequence is 15 residues long. In DNA form, the CDR3 reads TGTGCCACCAGTGATTCCGGGGAAGGCAATCAGCCCCAGCATTTT. Protein: CATSDSGEGNQPQHF.

The genes are TRBV7-2 and TRBJ2-1; 12 bases fit TRBD1. Germline V gene data show CDR1 as SGHTA and CDR2 as FQGNSA. V was clipped by 0 bases and J by 9 bases; unmatched bases: 6. The CDR3 extends over 16 amino acids. CDR3 in DNA: TGTGCCAGCAGCTTAGCTGGGGACAGGGGGCGGAGTGAGCAGTTCTTC. It yields the protein CASSLAGDRGRSEQFF.

This clonotype was seen ten or more times. V gene TRBV3-1 combines with J gene TRBJ2-3, with 11 nucleotides matching TRBD2. Germline trimming cut 3 bases from V and 3 bases from J; bases unmatched to any gene: 5. CDR3 length: 16 residues. The germline gives CDR1 LGHDT, CDR2 YNNKEL (reference sequence). In DNA, the CDR3 is TGTGCCAGCAGCCAGCTAGCGGGGGGCCGAACAGATACGCAGTATTTT. Its protein is CASSQLAGGRTDTQYF.

The V call is TRBV9, the J call TRBJ2-2, with D perhaps being TRBD1 or TRBD2 (5 bases each). The CDR3 consists of 15 residues. The germline V and J ends were trimmed by 3 bases and 4 bases, with 13 bases remaining between them. Germline loops: CDR1 SGDLS, CDR2 YYNGEE. CDR3 DNA: TGTGCCAGCAGCGCGGGACGGTACCGCACCGGGGAGCTGTTTTTT. It is translated as CASSAGRYRTGELFF.

This clonotype was counted many times. V gene TRBV20-1 combines with J gene TRBJ2-3; D is unresolved. The CDR3 has 16 residues. Germline-derived CDR1 and CDR2 are DFQATT and SNEGSKA (reference sequence). V was cut by 6 bases and J by 6 bases, with 25 bases left in between. This CDR3 reads CSAPNIGHGMADTQYF. The DNA for the CDR3 is TGCAGTGCCCCCAACATCGGCCACGGTATGGCGGATACGCAGTATTTT.

This clonotype occurred many times. This sequence joins TRBV6-6 and TRBJ1-2; 8 nucleotides agree with TRBD1. The germline V gene encodes CDR1 MNHNY and CDR2 SVGAGI (reference sequence). This CDR3 is built from 15 residues. V shed 4 bases and J 1 base; nucleotides not matched to a gene: 5. Here the CDR3 reads CASSSWTGINYGYTF. CDR3 DNA: TGTGCCAGCAGTTCTTGGACAGGGATTAACTATGGCTACACCTTC.

The genes are TRBV19 and TRBJ1-5, with TRBD1 matching 7 bases. Germline lookup yields CDR1 LNHDA and CDR2 SQIVND (reference sequence). V lost 11 bases and J lost 3; bases outside the gene matches: 7. This CDR3 region has 13 residues. CDR3 region: CASQGVVNQPQHF. In nucleotides, the CDR3 is TGTGCCTCCCAGGGGGTTGTCAATCAGCCCCAGCATTTT. The variable domain in full, completed from reference TRBV19 and TRBJ1-5, reads DGGITQSPKYLFRKEGQNVTLSCEQNLNHDAMYWYRQDPGQGLRLIYYSQIVNDFQKGDIAEGYSVSREKKESFPLTVTSAQKNPTAFYLCASQGVVNQPQHFGDGTRLSIL.

The sample holds many counts of this clonotype. The chain couples TRBV7-2 to TRBJ1-2; no firm D call. This CDR3 contains 13 residues. Per the germline V gene, CDR1 is SGHTA and CDR2 is FQGNSA. Trimming cost V 7 bases and J 2 bases, with 11 bases left between them. The CDR3 DNA is TGTGCCAGCACCCCACTTCGGAACTATGGCTACACCTTC. Protein product: CASTPLRNYGYTF.

This clonotype was counted many times. The rearrangement joins TRBV20-1 to TRBJ1-5, with 9 bases matching TRBD1. Trimming cost V 1 base and J 4 bases; bases outside gene matches: 5. CDR1 and CDR2 (germline): DFQATT, SNEGSKA (reference sequence). The CDR3 has 15 residues. CDR3 sequence (DNA): TGCAGTGCTAGAGCGACCGGGACAGGGAATCAGCCCCAGCATTTT. This translates into CSARATGTGNQPQHF.

V and J are TRBV19 and TRBJ1-5, with a tentative D call TRBD1 (5 bases). Germline CDR1 is LNHDA and CDR2 is SQIVND (reference sequence). The V end was cut by 9 bases, the J end by 7 bases, with 25 bases between. This CDR3 has 16 residues. CDR3 in DNA: TGTGCCAGCCACAAACCCTCGGAGGGCGGGGGACAGCCCCAGCATTTT. This sequence encodes CASHKPSEGGGQPQHF.

There are many counts of this clonotype. The gene calls are TRBV20-1 and TRBJ1-2; no definite D call. Germline V gives CDR1 DFQATT, CDR2 SNEGSKA (reference sequence). The CDR3 contains 12 residues. The ends were cut back, 5 bases at V and 5 bases at J, with 12 bases in the middle. As DNA, the CDR3 is TGCAGTGCTGTCGTTAACTCGTATGGCTACACCTTC. Residues: CSAVVNSYGYTF.

This clonotype was recorded at least ten times. This chain joins TRBV7-9 and TRBJ1-4, with D tentatively TRBD1 (6 bases). There are 15 residues in the CDR3. V was cut by 6 bases and J by 8 bases, with 19 bases left in between. CDR1 and CDR2 from the germline V gene are SEHNR and FQNEAQ (reference sequence). The CDR3 bases are TGTGCCAGCAGAATCGCCGGGACACGAGAAGAAAAACTGTTTTTT. Encoded protein: CASRIAGTREEKLFF.

The sample holds a few counts of this clonotype. A much larger clone sits a single nucleotide away, making a read error possible. The rearrangement uses TRBV5-1 and TRBJ2-5, with TRBD2 as a possible D gene (7 bases). The length of the CDR3 is 16 residues. V was trimmed by 4 bases and J by 1 base, leaving 17 bases between them. The germline gives CDR1 SGHRS, CDR2 YFSETQ. CDR3 sequence: CASSDDGGRVQETQYF. For the CDR3, the DNA is TGCGCCAGCAGCGATGACGGGGGGCGCGTCCAAGAGACCCAGTACTTC.

This clonotype was recorded at least ten times. The genes are TRBV7-6 and TRBJ2-1; D may be TRBD1 (5 bases). Germline loops: CDR1 SGHVS, CDR2 FNYEAQ. The CDR3 extends over 13 amino acids. V lost 5 bases and J lost 2, with 7 bases in between. The CDR3 loop reads CASSATAYNEQFF. The CDR3 DNA follows: TGTGCCAGCAGCGCGACAGCCTACAATGAGCAGTTCTTC.

This clonotype was picked up many times. V and J are TRBV6-2 or TRBV6-3 and TRBJ2-5; 7 bases match TRBD2. V was clipped by 6 bases and J by 5 bases; unmatched bases: 12. The V gene's germline CDR1 is MNHEY and CDR2 SVGEGT. The CDR3 totals 15 residues. CDR3 in amino acids: CASSYLRGVGETQYF. For the CDR3, the DNA is TGTGCCAGCAGCTACCTTCGGGGGGTTGGGGAGACCCAGTACTTC.

This clonotype appeared many times. The DNA for the CDR3 is TGTGCCAGCAGCGGCGGGACAGTTAGCGAGCAGTACTTC. This encodes CASSGGTVSEQYF. The rearrangement links TRBV9 to TRBJ2-7; a weak D match, TRBD1 (7 bases). The V and J ends lost 3 bases and 6 bases respectively, with 13 bases between them. The germline CDR1 and CDR2 sequences are SGDLS and YYNGEE. The CDR3 totals 13 residues.

This sequence joins TRBV12-3 or TRBV12-4 and TRBJ1-3; possible D gene TRBD1, 6 bases. Trimming cost V 6 bases and J 1 base, with 19 bases left between them. CDR3 length: 17 residues. The CDR3 bases are TGTGCCAGCAGCAGGGGCGGACGTATTGGTTCTGGAAACACCATATATTTT. Amino acid sequence: CASSRGGRIGSGNTIYF.

In the case of this clonotype: A single base separates this from a much larger clone, so it may be a read error. The chain employs TRBV28 and TRBJ2-7, with TRBD2 as a possible D gene (5 bases). The DNA end is more similar to TRBJ2-5, so the J call may be wrong. CDR1 and CDR2 (germline): MDHEN, SYDVKM. The CDR3 contains 16 residues. The CDR3 region is CASSLALRAARETQYF. The CDR3 coding sequence is TGTGCCAGCAGTTTAGCGTTGAGGGCAGCAAGAGAGACCCAGTACTTC.

The sample holds many counts of this clonotype. The gene calls are TRBV6-2 or TRBV6-3 and TRBJ1-1; D gene unclear. The length of the CDR3 is 14 residues. Germline V gives CDR1 MNHEY, CDR2 SVGEGT. Trimming cost V 5 bases and J 1 base, with 11 bases left between them. The CDR3 bases are TGTGCCAGCAGTCCTCAGACACCGAACACTGAAGCTTTCTTT. Translating gives CASSPQTPNTEAFF.

This clonotype was detected ten times or more. The chain has TRBV4-3 and TRBJ1-2; D is unclear. CDR3 length: 14 amino acids. Trimming stripped 1 base from V and 8 bases from J, with 14 bases between. From germline, CDR1 is LGHNA and CDR2 YSLEER. In DNA form, the CDR3 reads TGCGCCAGCAGCCAAGGTTTGGCGCGTGGGGGCTACACCTTC. Translation gives CASSQGLARGGYTF.

The chain is built from TRBV28 and TRBJ2-1, with TRBD2 as a possible D gene (6 bases). The CDR3 has 15 residues. CDR1 MDHEN and CDR2 SYDVKM come from the germline V gene. The V gene lost 5 bases and the J gene lost 4 bases, with 15 bases spanning the gap. The CDR3 reads CASSPPASAYNEQFF. The CDR3 DNA sequence: TGTGCCAGCAGTCCCCCCGCTAGCGCATACAATGAGCAGTTCTTC.